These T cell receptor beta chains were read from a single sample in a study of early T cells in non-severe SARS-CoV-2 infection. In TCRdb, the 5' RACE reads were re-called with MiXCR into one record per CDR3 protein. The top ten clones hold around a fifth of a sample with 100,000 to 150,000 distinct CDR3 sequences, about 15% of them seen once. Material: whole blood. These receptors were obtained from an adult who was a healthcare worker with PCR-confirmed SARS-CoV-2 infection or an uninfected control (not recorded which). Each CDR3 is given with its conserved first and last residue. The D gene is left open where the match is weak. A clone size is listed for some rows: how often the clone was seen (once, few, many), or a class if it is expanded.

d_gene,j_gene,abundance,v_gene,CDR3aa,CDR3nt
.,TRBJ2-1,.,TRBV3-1,CASSQVSGSSYNEQFF,TGTGCCAGCAGCCAAGTTTCGGGGAGCTCCTACAATGAGCAGTTCTTC
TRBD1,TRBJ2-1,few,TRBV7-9,CASSPLQGASYNEQFF,TGTGCCAGCAGCCCCCTACAGGGGGCGTCCTACAATGAGCAGTTCTTC
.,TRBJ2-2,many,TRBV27,CASSLSSLPSWDGELFF,TGTGCCAGCAGTTTATCGAGCCTGCCGAGTTGGGACGGGGAGCTGTTTTTT
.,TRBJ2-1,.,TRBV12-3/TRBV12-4,CASRNTGESYNEQFF,TGTGCCAGCAGAAACACGGGGGAGTCCTACAATGAGCAGTTCTTC
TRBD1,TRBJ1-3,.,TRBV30,CAWGQGSSRSGNTIYF,TGTGCCTGGGGACAGGGTAGCTCCCGCTCTGGAAACACCATATATTTT
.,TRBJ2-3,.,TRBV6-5,CASSFKAVPGTDTQYF,TGTGCCAGCAGTTTCAAGGCGGTCCCTGGCACAGATACGCAGTATTTT
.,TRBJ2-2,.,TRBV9,CASSVVGAGTGELFF,TGTGCCAGCAGCGTAGTCGGCGCGGGCACCGGGGAGCTGTTTTTT
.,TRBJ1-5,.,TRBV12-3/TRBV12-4,CASSLDRVGNQPQHF,TGTGCCAGCAGTTTAGACAGGGTCGGCAATCAGCCCCAGCATTTT
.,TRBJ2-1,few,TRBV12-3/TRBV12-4,CASYAGGRDEQFF,TGTGCCAGCTATGCCGGGGGTCGGGATGAGCAGTTCTTC
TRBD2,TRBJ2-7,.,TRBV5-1,CASSFTSGNEQYF,TGCGCCAGCAGCTTTACTAGCGGTAACGAGCAGTACTTC
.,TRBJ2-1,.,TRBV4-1,CASSQDPGQSYNEQFF,TGCGCCAGCAGCCAAGACCCCGGACAGTCCTACAATGAGCAGTTCTTC
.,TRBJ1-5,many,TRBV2,CASTRTEGNQPQHF,TGTGCCAGCACCAGGACGGAGGGGAATCAGCCCCAGCATTTT
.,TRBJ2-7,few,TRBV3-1,CASSQYRDLPYEQYF,TGTGCCAGCAGCCAATACCGGGACCTTCCCTACGAGCAGTACTTC
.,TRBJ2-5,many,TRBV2,CASRGAGHPGKETQYF,TGTGCCAGCAGGGGGGCTGGGCACCCCGGGAAGGAGACCCAGTACTTC
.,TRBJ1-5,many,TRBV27,CASSLIGEPQHF,TGTGCCAGCAGTTTAATAGGAGAACCCCAGCATTTT
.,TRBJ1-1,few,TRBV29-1,CSGHGGRVAFF,TGCAGCGGACACGGCGGGCGAGTAGCTTTCTTT
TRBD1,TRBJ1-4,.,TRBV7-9,CASSLRPGQGAANEKLFF,TGTGCCAGCAGCCTACGACCGGGACAGGGGGCTGCTAATGAAAAACTGTTTTTT
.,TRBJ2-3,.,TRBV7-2,CASSLEVGGPNVDTQYF,TGTGCCAGCAGCTTAGAGGTCGGGGGACCCAATGTAGATACGCAGTATTTT
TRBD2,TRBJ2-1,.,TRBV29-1,CSVDPSGVDNERFF,TGCAGCGTTGACCCTAGCGGGGTCGACAATGAGCGGTTCTTC
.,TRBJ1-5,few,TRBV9,CASSVGRATEPQHF,TGTGCCAGCAGCGTGGGACGGGCCACGGAGCCCCAGCATTTT
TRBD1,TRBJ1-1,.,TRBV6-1,CASSAGGNTEAFF,TGTGCCAGCAGTGCAGGGGGGAATACTGAAGCTTTCTTT
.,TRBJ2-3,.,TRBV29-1,CSVGEFTDTQYF,TGCAGCGTTGGGGAGTTCACAGATACGCAGTATTTT
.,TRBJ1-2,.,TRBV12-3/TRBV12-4,CASSLDRTFGYTF,TGTGCCAGCAGTTTAGACAGGACTTTTGGCTACACCTTC
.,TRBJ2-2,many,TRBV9,CASGSTNTGELFF,TGTGCCAGCGGCAGCACGAACACCGGGGAGCTGTTTTTT
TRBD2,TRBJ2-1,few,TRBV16,CASSQSPGLAGGPEYNEQFF,TGTGCCAGCAGCCAATCTCCGGGACTAGCGGGGGGGCCTGAGTACAATGAGCAGTTCTTC
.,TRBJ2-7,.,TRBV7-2,CASSLRPTDEQYF,TGTGCCAGCAGCCTCCGCCCGACGGACGAGCAGTACTTC
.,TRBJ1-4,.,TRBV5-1,CASSFQQGAEKLFF,TGCGCCAGCAGCTTTCAGCAGGGTGCCGAAAAACTGTTTTTT
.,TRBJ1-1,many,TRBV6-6,CASIWTENTEAFF,TGTGCCAGCATATGGACGGAGAACACTGAAGCTTTCTTT
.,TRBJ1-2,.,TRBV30,CAWSPGGGYTF,TGTGCCTGGAGTCCGGGGGGTGGCTACACCTTC
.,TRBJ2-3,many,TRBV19,CASSIGLTDTQYF,TGTGCCAGTAGTATAGGCCTCACAGATACGCAGTATTTT
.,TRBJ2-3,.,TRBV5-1,CASSLSGGDTDTQYF,TGCGCCAGCAGCTTGTCGGGCGGAGACACAGATACGCAGTATTTT
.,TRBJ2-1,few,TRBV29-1,CSVWSLSRQFF,TGCAGCGTTTGGAGTCTGTCCCGGCAGTTCTTC
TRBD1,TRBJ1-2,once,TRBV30,CAWSGGTGAFRGYTF,TGTGCCTGGAGTGGCGGGACAGGAGCGTTTCGTGGCTACACCTTC
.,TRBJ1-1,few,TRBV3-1,CASSLRSSFEAFF,TGTGCCAGCAGCCTCCGGTCCAGCTTCGAAGCTTTCTTT
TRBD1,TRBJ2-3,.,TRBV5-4,CASSYRGTDTQYF,TGTGCCAGCAGCTACAGGGGAACAGATACGCAGTATTTT
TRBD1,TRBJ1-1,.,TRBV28,CASSPGQWDFAEAFF,TGTGCCAGCAGCCCGGGACAGTGGGATTTCGCTGAAGCTTTCTTT
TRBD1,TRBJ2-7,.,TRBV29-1,CSVLTGGYEQYF,TGCAGCGTTTTGACAGGGGGCTACGAGCAGTACTTC
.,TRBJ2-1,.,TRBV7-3,CASSSQGHEQFF,TGTGCCAGCAGCTCCCAGGGCCATGAGCAGTTCTTC
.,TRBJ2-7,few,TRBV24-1,CATSRPEGGSYEQYF,TGTGCCACCAGTCGGCCCGAGGGAGGCTCCTACGAGCAGTACTTC
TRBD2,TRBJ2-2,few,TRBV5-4,CASSSRTSGGNTGELFF,TGTGCCAGCAGCAGTAGGACTAGCGGGGGAAACACCGGGGAGCTGTTTTTT
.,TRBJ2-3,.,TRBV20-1,CSVLSGTSTDTQYF,TGCAGTGTCCTTTCCGGGACTAGCACAGATACGCAGTATTTT
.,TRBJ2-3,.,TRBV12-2,CASRSGLAGVGTDTQYF,TGTGCAAGTCGCTCCGGACTAGCGGGGGTTGGCACAGATACGCAGTATTTT
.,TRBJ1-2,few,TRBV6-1,CAHDGKGRDLAAYGYTF,TGTGCCCACGACGGTAAAGGCCGGGACTTGGCCGCTTATGGCTACACCTTC
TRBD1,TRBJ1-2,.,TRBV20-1,CSARSAETGGSGYTF,TGCAGTGCTAGGTCCGCGGAGACAGGGGGCTCCGGCTACACCTTC
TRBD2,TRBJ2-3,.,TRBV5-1,CASSSLGRLAESTDTQYF,TGCGCCAGCAGCTCATTAGGAAGGCTAGCGGAGAGTACAGATACGCAGTATTTT
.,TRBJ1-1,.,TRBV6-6,CASSFNGGAFF,TGTGCCAGCAGTTTTAATGGCGGTGCTTTCTTT
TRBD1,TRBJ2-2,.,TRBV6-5,CASRPDRVNTGELFF,TGTGCCAGCAGACCGGACAGGGTTAACACCGGGGAGCTGTTTTTT
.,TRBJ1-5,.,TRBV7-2,CASSFATGTINQPQHF,TGTGCCAGCAGCTTCGCCACAGGGACTATCAATCAGCCCCAGCATTTT
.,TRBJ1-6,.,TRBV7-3,CASSWGHGSSYNSPLHF,TGTGCCAGCAGCTGGGGGCATGGGAGCTCCTATAATTCACCCCTCCACTTT
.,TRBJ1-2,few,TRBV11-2,CASSSSANYGYTF,TGTGCCAGCAGCTCCTCAGCTAACTATGGCTACACCTTC
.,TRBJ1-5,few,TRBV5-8,CASSFRGGGQPQHF,TGTGCCAGCAGCTTCCGGGGGGGTGGCCAGCCCCAGCATTTT
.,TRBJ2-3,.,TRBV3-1,CASSQGRRSDTQYF,TGTGCCAGCAGCCAGGGGAGGAGGTCAGATACGCAGTATTTT